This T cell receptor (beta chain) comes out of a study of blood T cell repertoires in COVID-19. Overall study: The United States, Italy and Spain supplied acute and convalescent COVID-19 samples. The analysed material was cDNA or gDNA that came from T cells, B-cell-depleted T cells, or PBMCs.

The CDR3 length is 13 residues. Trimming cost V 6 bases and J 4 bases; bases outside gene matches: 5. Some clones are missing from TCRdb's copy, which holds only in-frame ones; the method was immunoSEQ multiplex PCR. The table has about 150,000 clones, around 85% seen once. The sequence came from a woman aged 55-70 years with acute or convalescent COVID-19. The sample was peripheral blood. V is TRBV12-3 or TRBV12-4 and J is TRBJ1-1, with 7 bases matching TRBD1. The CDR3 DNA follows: TGTGCCAGCAGCTCGACAGGGCGCACTGAAGCTTTCTTT. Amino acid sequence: CASSSTGRTEAFF.